These 22 T cell receptor beta chains were sequenced from one sample in a study of blood T cells in healthy people across ages. Combining a sample-barcoded 5' primer with a J-beta primer mix, a second PCR ran for about 6 to 12 cycles. TCRdb called the 5' RACE reads again in MiXCR, with one record for every CDR3 protein. Of 2 million or so distinct CDR3 sequences detected, roughly 50% appear once; the ten largest clones hold about 2.1%. The material sequenced was blood. The receptors were sampled from a woman in her thirties or forties in good health.

In this sample, this clonotype turned up a few times. The rearrangement uses TRBV29-1 and TRBJ2-5; 11 nucleotides match TRBD2. The CDR3 consists of 14 residues. V dropped 3 bases and J dropped 4; count of bases not matched to a gene: 4. Germline lookup yields CDR1 SQVTM and CDR2 ANQGSEA. CDR3 sequence reads: CSVDSGGAGETQYF. The CDR3 nucleotides are TGCAGCGTTGATAGCGGGGGGGCCGGAGAGACCCAGTACTTC.

The V gene is TRBV6-6, the J gene TRBJ1-2; D is possibly TRBD1 (6 bases). The CDR3 is made up of 12 amino acids. The germline CDR1 and CDR2 sequences are MNHNY and SVGAGI (reference sequence). V was pared by 6 bases and J by 6 bases, with 11 bases between. CDR3 sequence reads: CASRKGDDGYTF. CDR3 DNA: TGTGCCAGCAGAAAGGGGGATGATGGCTACACCTTC.

This chain links TRBV20-1 with TRBJ2-3; D ambiguous. Trimming removed 7 bases at V and 6 bases at J, with 11 bases between. The CDR3 runs to 11 residues. Germline assignment: CDR1 DFQATT and CDR2 SNEGSKA (reference sequence). The CDR3 is CSVSSFDTQYF. The CDR3 DNA is TGCAGTGTAAGCAGTTTCGATACGCAGTATTTT.

The chain links TRBV20-1 to TRBJ2-1; TRBD2 aligns across 10 bases. The germline V gene has CDR1 DFQATT and CDR2 SNEGSKA (reference sequence). The CDR3 consists of 14 residues. V was clipped by 3 bases and J by 6 bases; unmatched bases: 5. CDR3 nucleotides: TGCAGTGCTAGTCGGACTAGCGGAGCCAATGAGCAGTTCTTC. It encodes CSASRTSGANEQFF.

This clonotype was recorded a few times. The chain's CDR3 is CASSFGTGVDEQFF. The CDR3 DNA sequence: TGTGCCAGCAGCTTTGGGACAGGGGTTGATGAGCAGTTCTTC. This chain connects TRBV5-6 to TRBJ2-1, with 10 bases that match TRBD1. CDR1 is SGHDT and CDR2 is YYEEEE in the germline V gene. The CDR3 extends over 14 amino acids. J was trimmed by 8 bases and V by 2 bases; bases with no gene match: 4.

This rearrangement joins TRBV3-1 to TRBJ2-3; D possibly corresponds to TRBD2 (5 bases). This CDR3 contains 14 residues. Per germline, CDR1 LGHDT and CDR2 YNNKEL (reference sequence). Trimming cost V 2 bases and J 4 bases, with 10 bases left between them. The CDR3 loop is CASSQKRGPDTQYF. The CDR3 nucleotides read TGTGCCAGCAGCCAAAAGAGAGGGCCAGATACGCAGTATTTT.

The CDR3 DNA is TGCAGTGCTACCGAACAGGGCAGCTCCTACAATGAGCAGTTCTTC. Residues: CSATEQGSSYNEQFF. The chain has TRBV20-1 and TRBJ2-1; a possible D gene is TRBD1 (6 bases). Germline V gene data show CDR1 as DFQATT and CDR2 as SNEGSKA (reference sequence). The CDR3 extends over 15 amino acids. Deletions cut 4 bases from V and 0 bases from J, with 13 bases between.

The table lists this clonotype with a few counts. This chain uses TRBV20-1 with TRBJ2-3, with TRBD2 identical over 7 bases. This CDR3 spans 13 amino acids. Trimming cost V 5 bases and J 3 bases; bases outside gene matches: 5. Germline V gives CDR1 DFQATT, CDR2 SNEGSKA (reference sequence). The CDR3 loop reads CSAGGGKTDTQYF. As DNA, the CDR3 is TGCAGTGCTGGCGGGGGTAAAACAGATACGCAGTATTTT.

The CDR3 region is CASSLAPAGGYTF. DNA of the CDR3: TGTGCCAGCAGCTTAGCGCCTGCGGGGGGCTACACCTTC. V usage is TRBV11-1 and J usage is TRBJ1-2, with unresolved D. The CDR3 sequence is 13 residues long. Germline CDR1 is SGHAT and CDR2 is FQDESV (reference sequence). The V end lost 0 bases, the J end lost 8 bases, and 10 bases lay between the germline ends.

The chain is built from TRBV28 and TRBJ2-1, with D possibly TRBD2 on 6 matching bases. There are 17 residues in the CDR3. CDR1 and CDR2 from the germline V gene are MDHEN and SYDVKM. V was trimmed by 7 bases and J by 1 base, leaving 20 bases between them. CDR3 DNA sequence: TGTGCCAGCACTACAAGGAGGAGGGGCTATTCCTACAATGAGCAGTTCTTC. Encoded protein: CASTTRRRGYSYNEQFF.

The chain is built from TRBV12-5 and TRBJ1-5; tentative D call: TRBD1 (5 bases). Germline CDR1 LGHNT, CDR2 FRNRAP. The CDR3 contains 14 residues. The CDR3 loop reads CAPGRPSSNQPQHF. The CDR3 DNA is TGTGCCCCGGGACGACCGAGTAGCAATCAGCCCCAGCATTTT.

V gene TRBV29-1 combines with J gene TRBJ1-2; possible D gene TRBD1, 5 bases. CDR1 SQVTM and CDR2 ANQGSEA come from the germline V gene. Trimming took 3 bases from V and 4 from J, leaving 9 bases between them. This CDR3 is built from 12 residues. The CDR3: CSVEERGYGYTF. CDR3 bases: TGCAGCGTTGAGGAGAGGGGCTATGGCTACACCTTC. The variable domain in full, completed from reference TRBV29-1 and TRBJ1-2, reads SAVISQKPSRDICQRGTSLTIQCQVDSQVTMMFWYRQQPGQSLTLIATANQGSEATYESGFVIDKFPISRPNLTFSTLTVSNMSPEDSSIYLCSVEERGYGYTFGSGTRLTVV.

The rearrangement joins TRBV5-1 to TRBJ2-7; TRBD1 matches at 9 bases. The length of the CDR3 is 15 residues. Germline loops: CDR1 SGHRS, CDR2 YFSETQ. V lost 7 bases, J lost 4 bases, and 12 bases stayed unmatched. The CDR3 protein is CASGQEDRGIYEQYF. Written as DNA, the CDR3 is TGCGCCAGCGGCCAAGAGGACAGGGGAATTTACGAGCAGTACTTC.

This clonotype came up a few times. The CDR3 coding sequence is TGTGCCAGCAGCTTAGGGAGGGACCGCACCTACGAGCAGTACTTC. Its protein is CASSLGRDRTYEQYF. This chain uses TRBV7-2 with TRBJ2-7, with D perhaps TRBD2 (6 bases). V lost 1 base, J lost 2 bases, and 12 bases lay in between. Germline CDR1 reads SGHTA; CDR2 reads FQGNSA. The CDR3 runs 15 residues. Using reference TRBV7-2 and TRBJ2-7 for the parts outside the CDR3, the full variable domain is GAGVSQSPSNKVTEKGKDVELRCDPISGHTALYWYRQSLGQGLEFLIYFQGNSAPDKSGLPSDRFSAERTGGSVSTLTIQRTQQEDSAVYLCASSLGRDRTYEQYFGPGTRLTVT.

The chain employs TRBV27 and TRBJ2-7; D remains ambiguous. The tail of the sequence fits TRBJ2-5 better, so the J call may be wrong. Germline assignment: CDR1 MNHEY and CDR2 SMNVEV (reference sequence). This CDR3 is 14 amino acids long. The CDR3 sequence: CASSLSTPQETQYF. CDR3 DNA sequence: TGTGCCAGCAGTTTATCGACTCCCCAAGAGACCCAGTACTTC.

This chain links TRBV11-2 with TRBJ2-7, with D perhaps TRBD1 (6 bases). The CDR3 extends over 15 amino acids. Per the germline V gene, CDR1 is SGHAT and CDR2 is FQNNGV. The V end was cut by 3 bases, the J end by 0 bases, with 12 bases between. CDR3 nucleotide sequence: TGTGCCAGCAGCTTTCGGAAAGGGGGCTCCTACGAGCAGTACTTC. Translated: CASSFRKGGSYEQYF.

This clonotype was seen at least ten times. The gene calls are TRBV9 and TRBJ2-1, with TRBD1 matching 8 bases. CDR1 and CDR2 from the germline V gene are SGDLS and YYNGEE. The CDR3 is 14 amino acids. Trimming cost V 2 bases and J 3 bases; bases outside gene matches: 1. DNA of the CDR3: TGTGCCAGCAGCGTCGGACAGGGCTACAATGAGCAGTTCTTC. This sequence encodes CASSVGQGYNEQFF.

Only a few counts were recorded for this clonotype. The chain joins TRBV7-2 to TRBJ2-2; perhaps TRBD1 as D (6 bases). Germline V gene lookup returns CDR1 SGHTA and CDR2 FQGNSA. V was clipped by 4 bases and J by 5 bases, with 11 bases between them. The CDR3 loop spans 14 amino acids. The CDR3 DNA follows: TGTGCCAGCAGCTCCGCAGGGGTAACCGGGGAGCTGTTTTTT. Residues: CASSSAGVTGELFF. The variable domain in full, completed from reference TRBV7-2 and TRBJ2-2, reads GAGVSQSPSNKVTEKGKDVELRCDPISGHTALYWYRQSLGQGLEFLIYFQGNSAPDKSGLPSDRFSAERTGGSVSTLTIQRTQQEDSAVYLCASSSAGVTGELFFGEGSRLTVL.

In this sample, this clonotype turned up a few times. The gene calls are TRBV6-5 and TRBJ2-7, with a possible D match to TRBD1 (5 bases). CDR1 MNHEY and CDR2 SVGAGI come from the germline V gene. The CDR3 is 14 amino acids. The V gene lost 5 bases and the J gene lost 3 bases, with 14 bases spanning the gap. CDR3 bases: TGTGCCAGCAGTATCTCCAGGGCCGTCTACGAGCAGTACTTC. Translating gives CASSISRAVYEQYF.

Only one count was recorded for this clonotype. The gene calls are TRBV5-1 and TRBJ1-1; D perhaps matches TRBD1 (5 bases). V was trimmed by 5 bases and J by 4 bases, leaving 15 bases between them. Germline V gene sequence: CDR1 SGHRS, CDR2 YFSETQ. There are 14 residues in the CDR3. The CDR3, as DNA: TGCGCCAGCAGTTACGACCCGGGGGGCACTGAAGCTTTCTTT. Encoded protein: CASSYDPGGTEAFF.

The J gene is TRBJ2-7, the V gene TRBV7-2; D possibly corresponds to TRBD2 (6 bases). The CDR3 covers 16 residues. Looked up from germline, CDR1 is SGHTA and CDR2 is FQGNSA. V was pared by 3 bases and J by 7 bases, with 22 bases between. The CDR3 nucleotides are TGTGCCAGCAGCTTTGGCGGGGCCAGCTCCTACAATGAGCAGTACTTC. Translation: CASSFGGASSYNEQYF. Combining the CDR3 with reference TRBV7-2 and TRBJ2-7 gives the whole variable domain GAGVSQSPSNKVTEKGKDVELRCDPISGHTALYWYRQSLGQGLEFLIYFQGNSAPDKSGLPSDRFSAERTGGSVSTLTIQRTQQEDSAVYLCASSFGGASSYNEQYFGPGTRLTVT.

This clonotype was seen only a few times. The chain has TRBV20-1 and TRBJ2-7; D is tentatively TRBD1 or TRBD2 (6 bases each). Germline V CDR1 and CDR2: DFQATT, SNEGSKA (reference sequence). The CDR3 runs to 18 residues. With 3 bases removed from V and 0 bases from J, the gap between germline ends came to 24 bases. CDR3 region: CSASPPLGGHGYSYEQYF. The DNA for the CDR3 is TGCAGTGCTAGCCCCCCGTTGGGGGGACACGGATACTCCTACGAGCAGTACTTC.